The 14 T cell receptor beta chains given below trace back to one sample, sequenced in a study of cytomegalovirus exposure and HLA in healthy donors. A multiplex PCR was run with 60 Vbeta primers and 13 Jbeta primers. This table comes from immunoSEQ multiplex PCR, and its TCRdb copy is limited to in-frame clones, with some not included. The table includes hundreds of thousands of clones, roughly 91% detected once. Sequences were obtained from PBMCs. These TCRs come from a woman between 18 and 30 years old in good health and CMV-seronegative.

The J gene is TRBJ2-6, the V gene TRBV7-2; D gene unclear. CDR3 length: 15 amino acids. CDR1 is SGHTA, CDR2 FQGNSA, per germline. V shed 5 bases and J shed 2 bases, with 10 bases lying between them. Here the CDR3 reads CASSPPLAGANVLTF. DNA for the CDR3: TGTGCCAGCAGCCCCCCTCTAGCTGGGGCCAACGTCCTGACTTTC.

DNA of the CDR3: TGCGCCAGCAGCCAAGCAGGGGGCGGCGGCTATGGCTACACCTTC. It codes for CASSQAGGGGYGYTF. The V call is TRBV4-3, the J call TRBJ1-2, with 8 bases aligning to TRBD1. The CDR3 loop spans 15 amino acids. Germline V CDR1 and CDR2: LGHNA, YSLEER. V lost 1 base to trimming and J lost 4 bases; unmatched junction nucleotides: 5.

The V and J genes are TRBV11-3 and TRBJ2-1, with 12 bases fitting TRBD2. Germline CDR1 is SGHNT and CDR2 is YENEEA. Trimming took 5 bases from V and 7 from J; bases not matched to a gene: 6. The CDR3 spans 15 residues. The CDR3 sequence: CASSTRGLAGNEQFF. The CDR3 nucleotides are TGTGCCAGCAGCACCCGCGGACTAGCGGGGAATGAGCAGTTCTTC.

The CDR3 region is CASRSQGHAYNYGYTF. For the CDR3, the DNA is TGTGCCAGCAGAAGCCAGGGACACGCGTACAACTATGGCTACACCTTC. The V and J genes are TRBV6-6 and TRBJ1-2; possible D gene TRBD1, 6 bases. The V and J ends lost 6 bases and 2 bases respectively, with 19 bases between them. CDR3 size: 16 residues. Germline V lookup: CDR1 MNHNY, CDR2 SVGAGI (reference sequence).

The rearrangement links TRBV27 to TRBJ2-1, with TRBD1 as a possible D gene (6 bases). The germline V gene encodes CDR1 MNHEY and CDR2 SMNVEV (reference sequence). V lost 6 bases and J 6 bases, leaving 18 bases between the germline ends. This CDR3 has 15 residues. This chain's CDR3 is CASRPRPGVINEQFF. The CDR3 nucleotides read TGTGCCAGCAGACCTCGGCCAGGGGTTATCAATGAGCAGTTCTTC.

The V gene is TRBV5-6, the J gene TRBJ1-3; D might be TRBD1 (6 bases). Germline V gives CDR1 SGHDT, CDR2 YYEEEE. This CDR3 region has 19 residues. V was shortened by 5 bases and J by 0 bases, with 24 bases between the two germline ends. CDR3 amino acids: CASSQTGLVYGISGNTIYF. DNA for the CDR3: TGTGCCAGCAGTCAAACAGGGCTTGTGTACGGAATCTCTGGAAACACCATATATTTT. Combining the CDR3 with reference TRBV5-6 and TRBJ1-3 gives the whole variable domain DAGVTQSPTHLIKTRGQQVTLRCSPKSGHDTVSWYQQALGQGPQFIFQYYEEEERQRGNFPDRFSGHQFPNYSSELNVNALLLGDSALYLCASSQTGLVYGISGNTIYFGEGSWLTVV.

CDR3 sequence reads: CASSSPASGDTDTQYF. In DNA, the CDR3 is TGTGCCAGCAGCTCTCCAGCTAGCGGGGACACAGATACGCAGTATTTT. The chain recombines TRBV11-2 with TRBJ2-3, with 9 nucleotides matching TRBD2. CDR3 length equals 16 residues. Germline V lookup: CDR1 SGHAT, CDR2 FQNNGV. V was pared by 4 bases and J by 2 bases, with 7 bases of the junction left unmatched.

The CDR3: CASSLIFGGQGFYGYTF. As DNA, the CDR3 is TGTGCCAGCAGCTTAATCTTTGGGGGACAGGGGTTCTATGGCTACACCTTC. The chain couples TRBV7-2 to TRBJ1-2; TRBD1 agrees at 10 bases. The CDR3 length is 17 residues. Germline values: CDR1 SGHTA, CDR2 FQGNSA. V gave up 2 bases and J gave up 4 bases; unmatched junction bases: 10.

The genes are TRBV9 and TRBJ1-2; no clear D gene. V shed 0 bases and J shed 2 bases, with 5 bases lying between them. CDR1 is SGDLS, CDR2 YYNGEE, per germline. This CDR3 region has 13 residues. CDR3 nucleotides: TGTGCCAGCAGCGTAGACTACAACTATGGCTACACCTTC. Translation: CASSVDYNYGYTF.

The chain is built from TRBV11-3 and TRBJ2-2; 7 nucleotides match TRBD1. CDR3 length: 17 amino acids. Germline V gene data show CDR1 as SGHNT and CDR2 as YENEEA. The junction had 9 bases not matched to a gene; V was cut back by 1 base and J by 4 bases. The CDR3 region is CASSLVKWGQPTGELFF. The CDR3 bases are TGTGCCAGCAGCTTAGTAAAGTGGGGACAGCCCACCGGGGAGCTGTTTTTT.

The sample holds a few counts of this clone. CDR3 in DNA: TGTGCCAGCAGTGAACCGGGACAGGACTCCTACGAGCAGTACTTC. Residues: CASSEPGQDSYEQYF. The V and J genes are TRBV28 and TRBJ2-7; 8 bases agree with TRBD1. Germline V gene data show CDR1 as MDHEN and CDR2 as SYDVKM. CDR3 length equals 15 residues. The J segment lost 0 bases and the V segment lost 5 bases, leaving 6 bases of the junction unmatched.

The chain links TRBV5-4 to TRBJ1-5, with 9 bases that match TRBD1. Per the germline V gene, CDR1 is SGHNT and CDR2 is YYREEE (reference sequence). V lost 4 bases, J lost 7 bases, and 9 bases stayed unmatched. There are 15 residues in the CDR3. CDR3: CASSAGVGQGQPQHF. The CDR3 coding sequence is TGTGCCAGCAGCGCAGGGGTGGGACAGGGACAGCCCCAGCATTTT.

J is TRBJ2-5 and V is TRBV11-2, with D hard to call. V lost 4 bases and J 2 bases, leaving 11 bases between the germline ends. The length of the CDR3 is 14 residues. Germline V gene lookup returns CDR1 SGHAT and CDR2 FQNNGV. The CDR3 nucleotides read TGTGCCAGCAGCTCATATGAGGAGCAAGAGACCCAGTACTTC. This sequence encodes CASSSYEEQETQYF.

J is TRBJ2-5 and V is TRBV4-1; 9 nucleotides match TRBD2. V gave up 0 bases and J gave up 1 base; unmatched junction bases: 0. The CDR3 has 15 amino acids. Germline V lookup: CDR1 MGHRA, CDR2 YSYEKL. CDR3 in amino acids: CASSQERGGQETQYF. The CDR3, as DNA: TGCGCCAGCAGCCAAGAGCGGGGGGGCCAAGAGACCCAGTACTTC.